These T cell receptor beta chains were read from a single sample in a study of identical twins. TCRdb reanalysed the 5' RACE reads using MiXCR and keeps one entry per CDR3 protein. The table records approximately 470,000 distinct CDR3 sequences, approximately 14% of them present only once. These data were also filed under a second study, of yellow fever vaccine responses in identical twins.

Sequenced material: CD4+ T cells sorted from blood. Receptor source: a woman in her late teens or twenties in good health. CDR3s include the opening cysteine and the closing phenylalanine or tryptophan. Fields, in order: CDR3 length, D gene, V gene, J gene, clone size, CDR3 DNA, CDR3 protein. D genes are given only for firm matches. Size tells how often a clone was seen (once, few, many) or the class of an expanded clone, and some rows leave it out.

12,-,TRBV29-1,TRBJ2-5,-,TGCAGCGTTGTGTTCGGAGGGGAGACCCAGTACTTC,CSVVFGGETQYF
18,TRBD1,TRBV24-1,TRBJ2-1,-,TGTGCCACCAGTGACCCGGACAGGGTGAACCATTCCTACAATGAGCAGTTCTTC,CATSDPDRVNHSYNEQFF
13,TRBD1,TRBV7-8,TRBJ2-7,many,TGTGCCAGCAGCCCGGGACAGATTTACGAGCAGTACTTC,CASSPGQIYEQYF
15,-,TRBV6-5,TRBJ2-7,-,TGTGCCAGCAGTTACTCGGGACATACACCCTACGAGCAGTACTTC,CASSYSGHTPYEQYF
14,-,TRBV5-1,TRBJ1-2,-,TGCGCCAGCAGCTTGGAGGGTGAGACTCCGAAAGGGGCCTTC,CASSLEGETPKGAF
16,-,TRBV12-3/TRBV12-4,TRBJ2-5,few,TGTGCCAGCAGACCCTCCGTGGGCACCACCAGGGAGACCCAGTACTTC,CASRPSVGTTRETQYF
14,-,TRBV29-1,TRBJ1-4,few,TGCAGCGCTGGGACGGACGCCTGGGGAGAAAAACTGTTTTTT,CSAGTDAWGEKLFF
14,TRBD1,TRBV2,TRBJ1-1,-,TGTGCCAGCAGTTACAGGGGGCTGGTCACTGAAGCTTTCTTT,CASSYRGLVTEAFF
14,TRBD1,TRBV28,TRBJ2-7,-,TGTGCCAGCAGAAGGACAGGGTCGATCTACGAGCAGTACTTC,CASRRTGSIYEQYF
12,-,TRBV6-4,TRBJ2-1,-,TGTGCCAGCACCACTACCTGGGGTGAGCAGTTCTTC,CASTTTWGEQFF
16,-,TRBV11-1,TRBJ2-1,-,TGTGCCAGCAGCCGCCAAGCGGGTACCTCCTACAATGAGCAGTTCTTC,CASSRQAGTSYNEQFF
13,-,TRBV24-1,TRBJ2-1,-,TGTGCCACCGCCGGGACTGACAGTGCCAAGCAGTTCTTC,CATAGTDSAKQFF
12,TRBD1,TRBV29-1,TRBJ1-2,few,TGCAGCGGAGGACAGGAGGGCTATGGCTACACCTTC,CSGGQEGYGYTF
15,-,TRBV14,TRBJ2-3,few,TGTGCCAGCAGCTCCATACCCGGGGCAGCAGATACGCAGTATTTT,CASSSIPGAADTQYF
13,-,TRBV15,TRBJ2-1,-,TGTGCCACCAGCAGAGGGTTAGTGAATGAGCAGTTCTTC,CATSRGLVNEQFF
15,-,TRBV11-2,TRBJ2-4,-,TGTGCCAGCAGCTCCGGTGACCAGAAGGTGAACATTCAGTACTTC,CASSSGDQKVNIQYF
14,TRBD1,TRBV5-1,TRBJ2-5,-,TGCGCCAGCAGACAACAGGGGGCTAGGGGGACCCAGTACTTC,CASRQQGARGTQYF
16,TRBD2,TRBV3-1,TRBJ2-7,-,TGTGCCAGCAGCCGCCATAGCGGGAGCAGGGTATACGAGCAGTACTTC,CASSRHSGSRVYEQYF
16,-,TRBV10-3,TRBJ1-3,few,TGTGCCATCAGTGAGTCAGGACAAAGCTCTGGAAACACCATATATTTT,CAISESGQSSGNTIYF
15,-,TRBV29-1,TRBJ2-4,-,TGCAGCGTTGAATTTCAGGCCTTAGCCAAAAACATTCAGTACTTC,CSVEFQALAKNIQYF